Sequencing of this T cell receptor beta chain was carried out in a study of tumor and adjacent non-tumor tissue in lung cancer. Study summary: There were roughly 11 adenocarcinoma, a couple of squamous cell carcinoma and 1 small cell lung cancer cases. Patients were aged roughly 31 to 76, nine to eleven men and roughly five women, stage I to III. General study findings and limits: Significantly higher TCR diversity was found in tumor than normal lung.

RNA was extracted from bulk tissue without any cell sorting. The normal lung tissue was taken more than 3 cm from the tumor edge. The library came from three nested PCR rounds adapted from ARM-PCR protocols. TCRdb reprocessed the multiplex PCR reads via MiXCR and lists one record per CDR3 protein. This table holds about 60,000 distinct CDR3 sequences, about 55% found once. The CDR3 is 16 amino acids. The germline gives CDR1 MNHNY, CDR2 SVGAGI (reference sequence). Notes on this clonotype: Its antigen is undetermined.

Sequences were obtained from distant non-tumor lung tissue. The V gene is TRBV6-6, the J gene TRBJ1-6; D gene unclear. The source is a man aged 70-80 years with non-small cell lung cancer. The CDR3 reads CTSSYEGSSYNSPLHF. CDR3 sequence (DNA): TGTACAAGCAGTTACGAGGGAAGCTCCTATAATTCACCCCTCCACTTT.